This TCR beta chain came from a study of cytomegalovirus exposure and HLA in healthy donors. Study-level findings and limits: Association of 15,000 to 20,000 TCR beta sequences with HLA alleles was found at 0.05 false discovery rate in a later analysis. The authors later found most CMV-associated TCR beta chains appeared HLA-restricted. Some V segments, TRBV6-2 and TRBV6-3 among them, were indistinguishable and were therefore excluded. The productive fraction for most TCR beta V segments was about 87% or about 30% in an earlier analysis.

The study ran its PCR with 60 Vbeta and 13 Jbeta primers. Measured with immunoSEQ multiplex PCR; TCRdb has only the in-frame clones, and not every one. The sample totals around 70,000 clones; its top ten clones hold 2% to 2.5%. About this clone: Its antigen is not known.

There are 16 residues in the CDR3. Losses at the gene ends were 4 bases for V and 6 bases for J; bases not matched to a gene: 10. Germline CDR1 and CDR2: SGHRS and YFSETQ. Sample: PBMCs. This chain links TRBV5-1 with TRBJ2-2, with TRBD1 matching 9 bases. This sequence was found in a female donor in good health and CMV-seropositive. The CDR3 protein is CASSIPGTGISGELFF. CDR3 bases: TGCGCCAGCAGCATCCCCGGGACAGGGATTTCCGGGGAGCTGTTTTTT.